This TCR beta chain was captured in a study of T cell repertoires in cytomegalovirus infection. Across the whole study: CMV infection plus the matching HLA type was flagged by public TCR beta signatures. Points from the study as a whole: Cumulative frequency (of public TCR beta family members) identified carriers of CMV plus the relevant HLA. The ex vivo response was dominated by HLA-C-restricted CMV-specific TCR beta clonotypes.

The CDR3 sequence is 15 residues long. Trimming left V 7 bases short and J 2 bases short, with 14 bases between. Germline V gives CDR1 SNHLY, CDR2 FYNNEI. With regard to this clonotype: Its antigen remains unknown.

In TCRdb, the reads were re-called with MiXCR into one record per CDR3 protein. In the table there are around 300,000 distinct CDR3 sequences, more than 20% of which are singletons. The TCR sequence derives from a human donor in good health (CMV status not recorded). Some clones in this sample may be carry-over from other donors' samples. The material sequenced was PBMCs. This sequence joins TRBV2 and TRBJ2-2, with D possibly being TRBD2 (7 bases). CDR3 nucleotide sequence: TGTGCCAGCATGCTACAGGGACTAAACACCGGGGAGCTGTTTTTT. Protein: CASMLQGLNTGELFF.